This is a list of T cell receptor beta chains from one sample in a study of blood T cell repertoires in COVID-19. This table comes from immunoSEQ multiplex PCR, and its TCRdb copy is limited to in-frame clones, with some not included. The sample records about 140,000 clones, 60% to 80% being singletons. Sequenced input: PBMCs or T cells enriched from blood (not recorded which). The receptors derive from a woman in her forties or fifties who had recovered from COVID-19. CDR3s include the opening cysteine and the closing phenylalanine or tryptophan. D genes are given only for firm matches. Rows give clone size only sometimes, using once, few, many, or a class for an expanded clone.

v_gene,abundance,j_gene,d_gene,CDR3aa,CDR3nt
TRBV27,-,TRBJ1-6,-,CASSLFTMDIHNSPLHF,TGTGCCAGCAGTTTATTCACCATGGACATCCATAATTCACCCCTCCACTTT
TRBV7-4,-,TRBJ2-7,TRBD1,CASSTGQGGYEQYF,TGTGCCAGCAGCACGGGACAGGGGGGGTACGAGCAGTACTTC
TRBV5-4,once,TRBJ2-1,TRBD2,CASSLNAGTSSYNEQFF,TGTGCCAGCAGCTTGAACGCCGGGACTAGCTCCTACAATGAGCAGTTCTTC
TRBV28,once,TRBJ1-1,-,CASEITGNTEAFF,TGTGCCAGCGAAATAACGGGGAACACTGAAGCTTTCTTT
TRBV29-1,-,TRBJ1-2,TRBD1,CSVRTGGNYGYTF,TGCAGCGTCCGGACAGGGGGCAACTATGGCTACACCTTC
TRBV25-1,-,TRBJ1-3,-,CASTDRIGNTIYF,TGTGCCAGCACGGACAGAATTGGAAACACCATATATTTT
TRBV19,-,TRBJ1-5,-,CASSLGHTSNQPQHF,TGTGCCAGTAGTTTGGGACACACCTCCAATCAGCCCCAGCATTTT
TRBV30,-,TRBJ2-1,-,CAWSLGPPGVYNEQFF,TGTGCCTGGAGCTTAGGACCCCCGGGGGTCTACAATGAGCAGTTCTTC
TRBV30,-,TRBJ2-7,TRBD2,CAWNPSGSSYEQYF,TGTGCCTGGAACCCTAGCGGGAGCTCCTACGAGCAGTACTTC
TRBV7-9,few,TRBJ1-2,-,CASSLVEGFGYGYTF,TGTGCCAGCAGCTTAGTTGAGGGATTTGGCTATGGCTACACCTTC
TRBV5-1,-,TRBJ1-4,-,CASSLATNEKLFF,TGCGCCAGCAGCTTAGCGACTAATGAAAAACTGTTTTTT
TRBV13,-,TRBJ2-2,TRBD1,CASRRTGTGVTGELFF,TGTGCCAGCAGGCGAACCGGGACAGGGGTAACCGGGGAGCTGTTTTTT
TRBV12-5,-,TRBJ2-3,-,CASGLSGAGGVDTQYF,TGTGCTAGTGGTCTCTCCGGGGCGGGCGGGGTAGATACGCAGTATTTT
TRBV9,-,TRBJ2-3,-,CASSVAESRVGDTQYF,TGTGCCAGCAGCGTAGCTGAAAGCAGGGTAGGGGATACGCAGTATTTT
TRBV10-1,few,TRBJ2-3,TRBD2,CASSDTAGGTDTQYF,TGCGCCAGCAGTGATACAGCGGGGGGCACAGATACGCAGTATTTT
TRBV7-9,-,TRBJ2-2,TRBD1,CASSSRDRGNTGELFF,TGTGCCAGCAGCTCCCGGGACAGGGGGAACACCGGGGAGCTGTTTTTT
TRBV30,-,TRBJ2-7,TRBD1,CAWDPDRGSYEQYF,TGTGCCTGGGACCCTGACAGGGGCTCCTACGAGCAGTACTTC
TRBV18,-,TRBJ1-4,-,CASSPGGTVPNEKLFF,TGTGCCAGCTCACCAGGAGGAACAGTTCCTAATGAAAAACTGTTTTTT
TRBV7-3,-,TRBJ2-3,TRBD2,CASSLLAGGKDTQYF,TGTGCCAGCAGCTTACTAGCGGGGGGGAAGGATACGCAGTATTTT
TRBV6-5,-,TRBJ2-7,-,CASRPAGAAQYF,TGTGCCAGCCGGCCAGCAGGGGCGGCGCAGTACTTC
TRBV6-5,-,TRBJ2-5,-,CASSSTQGKETQYF,TGTGCCAGCAGTTCTACACAGGGAAAAGAGACCCAGTACTTC
TRBV12-5,-,TRBJ2-3,-,CASERQGRADTQYF,TGTGCTAGTGAGCGTCAGGGGCGCGCAGATACGCAGTATTTT
TRBV6-5,few,TRBJ1-1,TRBD1,CASSSPGQGRTEAFF,TGTGCCAGCAGCTCTCCCGGACAGGGGAGGACTGAAGCTTTCTTT
TRBV5-4,-,TRBJ2-5,-,CASSQMLVRETQYF,TGTGCCAGCAGCCAAATGCTAGTACGAGAGACCCAGTACTTC
TRBV2,-,TRBJ2-2,TRBD1,CASSYRGGGELFF,TGTGCCAGCAGTTACAGGGGCGGCGGGGAGCTGTTTTTT
TRBV7-3,few,TRBJ2-7,TRBD2,CASSQSGGYEQYF,TGTGCCAGCAGCCAATCGGGGGGGTACGAGCAGTACTTC
TRBV5-6,-,TRBJ1-4,-,CASSLGAGRGEKLFF,TGTGCCAGCAGCTTGGGTGCAGGCCGAGGGGAAAAACTGTTTTTT
TRBV2,-,TRBJ1-4,-,CASSEMRGGGGKLFF,TGTGCCAGCAGTGAAATGAGAGGGGGGGGAGGAAAACTGTTTTTT
TRBV28,-,TRBJ1-4,TRBD1,CASRGYRGDEKLFF,TGTGCCAGCAGGGGATACAGGGGGGATGAAAAACTGTTTTTT
TRBV2,-,TRBJ1-1,-,CASGSRPEDTEAFF,TGTGCCAGCGGGTCTAGACCTGAGGACACTGAAGCTTTCTTT